The present TCR beta chain was sequenced within a study of response to subunit inactivated influenza vaccine. The CDR3 consists of 13 residues. Deletions cut 3 bases from V and 2 bases from J, with 10 bases between. Germline V gene data show CDR1 as DFQATT and CDR2 as SNEGSKA (reference sequence). MiXCR, run by TCRdb on the RT-PCR reads, gives a single entry per CDR3 protein. The sample includes 650,000 to 800,000 distinct CDR3 sequences, approximately 17% seen only once; the top ten take about a tenth. This clonotype was seen more than once but under ten times. Its matching antigen is unknown. General observations from the study: Every seasonal influenza vaccination brings in few new T cells, the authors suggested.

Sequenced here: PBMCs from blood, sampled 5 days after vaccination. The chain is built from TRBV20-1 and TRBJ2-5; D remains unclear. This clonotype was obtained from a middle-aged man who received an inactivated influenza vaccine. CDR3 sequence (DNA): TGCAGTGCTAGGGGCCAGGCACAAGAGACCCAGTACTTC. Translated, it gives CSARGQAQETQYF.